This T cell receptor beta chain was sequenced in a study of OX40 agonist ivuxolimab in advanced cancers. In the study overall: Eligibility rules accepted prior anti-PD-1, anti-PD-L1 or anti-CTLA-4 therapy, and over 30% had some.

Repertoires were generated with immunoSEQ multiplex PCR, while TCRdb's copy carries only in-frame clones and drops some. The top ten hold 3.5% to 5% of the sample, which has fewer than 65,000 clones, around 93% seen once. Per germline, CDR1 PRHDT and CDR2 FYEKMQ (reference sequence). CDR3 length: 13 residues. V lost 5 bases and J lost 8, with 12 bases in between. Autoimmune disease history or systemic immunosuppression excluded patients. The sequencing used CD4+ or CD8+ T cells sorted from blood, collected in a trial of the OX40 agonist ivuxolimab. The clonotype comes from an adult with an advanced solid tumor such as melanoma, head and neck, liver or kidney cancer. V and J are TRBV13 and TRBJ1-4; D ambiguous. CDR3 in DNA: TGTGCCAGCAGCCCGCGGGAGATGGAAAAACTGTTTTTT. This translates into CASSPREMEKLFF.